This T cell receptor beta chain is drawn from a study of T cells in Graves' hyperthyroidism and ophthalmopathy. Study-wide findings and caveats: Before onset, by a median of 6.5 months, the model predicted ophthalmopathy. Blood shared most expanded thyroid clonotypes above 0.001.

The source material, RNA transcripts, was used to amplify TCR beta CDR3 regions. Primed by the HTBI set, a first-round RT-PCR was run on the TCR CDR3. TCRdb re-called the multiplex PCR reads with MiXCR, one entry per CDR3 protein. The table lists around 270,000 distinct CDR3 sequences, less than 20% of them singletons. Patients with ophthalmopathy all had a Clinical Activity Score of at least 3, a NOSPECS grade of at least 4 and duration under 3 months. Extraction of PBMCs used under 13 ml of fresh peripheral blood. In this sample, this clonotype turned up many times. The antigen is undetermined. The specimen was blood. This clonotype originated in a man aged 45 to 65 with Graves' ophthalmopathy.

CDR3 sequence: CASSEGRTPVDTQYF. CDR3 bases: TGTGCCAGCAGTGAGGGGCGGACTCCGGTAGATACGCAGTATTTT. This chain joins TRBV2 and TRBJ2-3; D is perhaps TRBD1 or TRBD2 (5 bases each). CDR3 length equals 15 residues. Between the trimmed V and J ends, which lost 3 bases and 5 bases, there was a span of 15 bases. Germline CDR1 reads SNHLY; CDR2 reads FYNNEI.